The clone carrying this T cell receptor beta chain has only a few counts. The antigen is unknown. The data were obtained in a study of siplizumab effects on memory and regulatory T cells. The germline V gene encodes CDR1 SEHNR and CDR2 FQNEAQ (reference sequence). This CDR3 is built from 16 residues. Losses at the gene ends were 1 base for V and 4 bases for J; bases not matched to a gene: 7. Whole-study results and caveats: Naive T cell populations appeared to exhibit greater diversity than memory cells and appeared to be major alloresponse contributors. In controls, roughly 27% of mappable alloreactive CD4+ clones were Treg-derived on average, versus about 65% with siplizumab.

Some clones are missing from TCRdb's copy, which holds only in-frame ones; the method was immunoSEQ multiplex PCR. This table holds about 97,000 clones, 92% found once. The clonotype originates from a human donor in good health. The sequenced material came from non-Treg CD4+ T cells sorted from blood. The V and J genes are TRBV7-9 and TRBJ2-5; 9 bases line up with TRBD1. CDR3 DNA: TGTGCCAGCAGCTTAGGTGTGACAGGGGGTCGAGAGACCCAGTACTTC. Encoded protein: CASSLGVTGGRETQYF.